This passage covers 5 T cell receptor beta chains from one sample sequenced in a study of T-cell memory formation after mild COVID-19. In TCRdb, the 5' RACE reads were re-called with MiXCR into one record per CDR3 protein. This sample has hundreds of thousands of distinct CDR3 sequences, with 20% to 30% found just once. Input material: PBMCs or a T cell subset sorted from them (not recorded which). All receptors come from an adult woman who had mild COVID-19 (a few samples of this study predate the infection). Cell type and time point are not known.

The gene calls are TRBV5-1 and TRBJ2-2; 7 bases align to TRBD1. The junction had 9 bases not matched to a gene; V was cut back by 5 bases and J by 5 bases. There are 15 residues in the CDR3. CDR1 and CDR2 from the germline V gene are SGHRS and YFSETQ. CDR3 loop: CASRDGQAVTGELFF. CDR3 bases: TGCGCCAGCAGGGATGGACAGGCCGTTACCGGGGAGCTGTTTTTT.

V usage is TRBV6-5 and J usage is TRBJ1-5; 7 bases line up with TRBD1. Trimming took 6 bases from V and 0 from J; bases not matched to a gene: 5. CDR1 MNHEY and CDR2 SVGAGI come from the germline V gene. The CDR3 spans 15 residues. CDR3 region: CASRMTGISNQPQHF. The DNA for the CDR3 is TGTGCCAGCAGAATGACAGGGATTAGCAATCAGCCCCAGCATTTT.

CDR3: CASSYGQGTRNEQFF. DNA for the CDR3: TGTGCCAGCAGTTACGGGCAGGGAACAAGGAATGAGCAGTTCTTC. This sequence joins TRBV6-5 and TRBJ2-1, with D perhaps TRBD1 (5 bases). V lost 2 bases, J lost 7 bases, and 15 bases lay in between. Germline CDR1 and CDR2: MNHEY and SVGAGI. The CDR3 sequence is 15 residues long.

J is TRBJ1-1 and V is TRBV20-1; 7 bases agree with TRBD1. V was clipped by 3 bases and J by 0 bases; unmatched bases: 10. Looked up from germline, CDR1 is DFQATT and CDR2 is SNEGSKA (reference sequence). This CDR3 contains 16 residues. The CDR3 coding sequence is TGCAGTGCTAGCCGGACAGGCAGTGGAATGAACACTGAAGCTTTCTTT. Protein sequence: CSASRTGSGMNTEAFF.

This clonotype was seen a handful of times. This chain links TRBV7-9 with TRBJ1-1; D is ambiguous. The CDR3 contains 12 residues. CDR1 and CDR2 from the germline V gene are SEHNR and FQNEAQ (reference sequence). V was trimmed by 2 bases and J by 5 bases, leaving 6 bases between them. The CDR3 is CASSLLTTEAFF. The CDR3, as DNA: TGTGCCAGCAGCTTATTAACTACTGAAGCTTTCTTT.